Sequencing of this T cell receptor (beta chain) was carried out in a study of blood T cell repertoires in COVID-19. As for the study in general: Both acute and convalescent COVID-19 samples were obtained from the United States, Italy and Spain. PBMCs, B-cell-depleted T cells, or T cells were the source of the cDNA or gDNA that made up the material.

Assay: immunoSEQ multiplex PCR; the TCRdb copy retains only in-frame clones and omits some. The data hold approximately 190,000 clones, with roughly four fifths observed a single time. This clone is a singleton in its sample. Germline V gene data show CDR1 as LGHDT and CDR2 as YNNKEL (reference sequence). This CDR3 is built from 16 residues. With V trimmed by 3 bases and J by 6 bases, 8 bases remained unmatched. Material for sequencing was peripheral blood. The rearrangement uses TRBV3-1 (or the pseudogene TRBV3-2) and TRBJ2-3; 11 positions match TRBD2. The receptor was isolated from a woman aged 40 to 50 with acute or convalescent COVID-19. CDR3 in amino acids: CASSHRTSGRGDTQYF. For the CDR3, the DNA is TGTGCCAGCAGCCATCGGACTAGCGGGCGGGGGGATACGCAGTATTTT.